These T cell receptor beta chains were read from a single sample in a study of blood T cell repertoires in COVID-19. Sequencing used immunoSEQ multiplex PCR; TCRdb keeps in-frame clones, though not all of them. The table records about 160,000 clones, roughly 90% of them present only once. Sequenced material: peripheral blood. The receptors were gathered from a man in his sixties with active or convalescent COVID-19. The conserved cysteine and the conserved F or W are not part of the CDR3 here.

CDR3aa | j_gene | v_gene
ASNVDRGQSYNSPLH | TRBJ1-6 | TRBV7-2
ASSRTGVGYT | TRBJ1-2 | TRBV12-3/TRBV12-4
ASSLGLAGGPGGELF | TRBJ2-2 | TRBV5-1
ASSLGLKFTDTQY | TRBJ2-3 | TRBV5-4
ASSLAYEGANTGELF | TRBJ2-2 | TRBV7-9
ASGIAGVGTGELF | TRBJ2-2 | TRBV27
ASSPRLTSTDTQY | TRBJ2-3 | TRBV18
ASSLTGRVAYEQY | TRBJ2-7 | TRBV5-6
ASSLGIGGQTQY | TRBJ2-5 | TRBV7-2
ASSELAGNTYEQY | TRBJ2-7 | TRBV10-1
ASSFNRGREKLF | TRBJ1-4 | TRBV27
ASNRQGGGEKLF | TRBJ1-4 | TRBV19
ASSRDISTDTQY | TRBJ2-3 | TRBV18
SVEEEETGTNYGYT | TRBJ1-2 | TRBV29-1
ATGQGSNQPQH | TRBJ1-5 | TRBV6-5
ASSVEGHPNEKLF | TRBJ1-4 | TRBV9
ASSLGGTQLSYEQY | TRBJ2-7 | TRBV5-1
ASSRTFRDSRLGGYT | TRBJ1-2 | TRBV5-6
ASSLVAGPAYEQY | TRBJ2-7 | TRBV7-8
ASKTVGSPLH | TRBJ1-6 | TRBV6-5
ASSYSPGLAVNEQF | TRBJ2-1 | TRBV6-2/TRBV6-3
ASSLSLTGTGISSGYT | TRBJ1-2 | TRBV27
ASSQRGGRYEQY | TRBJ2-7 | TRBV6-2/TRBV6-3
ASSLSLTEHYGYT | TRBJ1-2 | TRBV7-8
ASSYSRGVQPQH | TRBJ1-5 | TRBV6-6
ASSLKTGAGSGNTIY | TRBJ1-3 | TRBV19
ASSPSGGTNYGYT | TRBJ1-2 | TRBV5-1
ASSGTPGLVTDTQY | TRBJ2-3 | TRBV5-5
ASSWGQGRRNIQY | TRBJ2-4 | TRBV6-5
SSKQGTEAF | TRBJ1-1 | TRBV29-1
ASSLVPPTSGGKLF | TRBJ1-4 | TRBV7-9